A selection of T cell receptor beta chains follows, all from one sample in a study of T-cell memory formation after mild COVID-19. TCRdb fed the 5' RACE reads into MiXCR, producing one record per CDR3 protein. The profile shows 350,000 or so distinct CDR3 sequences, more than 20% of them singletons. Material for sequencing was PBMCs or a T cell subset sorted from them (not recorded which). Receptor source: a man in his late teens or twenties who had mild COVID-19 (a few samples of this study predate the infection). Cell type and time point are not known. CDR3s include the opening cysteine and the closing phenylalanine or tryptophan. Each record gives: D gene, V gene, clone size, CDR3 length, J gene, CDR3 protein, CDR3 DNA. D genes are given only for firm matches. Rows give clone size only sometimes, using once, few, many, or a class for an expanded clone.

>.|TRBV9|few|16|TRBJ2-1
CASSVSSGLTYNEQFF
TGTGCCAGCAGCGTATCCAGCGGCCTTACCTACAATGAGCAGTTCTTC
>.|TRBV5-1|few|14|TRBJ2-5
CASSPANIRETQYF
TGCGCCAGCAGCCCGGCAAACATTCGCGAGACCCAGTACTTC
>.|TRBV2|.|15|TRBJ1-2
CASLMGSSINYGYTF
TGTGCCAGCCTAATGGGGTCGTCTATTAACTATGGCTACACCTTC
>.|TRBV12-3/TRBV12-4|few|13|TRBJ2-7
CASSPGTPVEQYF
TGTGCCAGCAGTCCCGGGACTCCTGTGGAGCAGTACTTC
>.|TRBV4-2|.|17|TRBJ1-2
CASSQVADSSSNYGYTF
TGTGCCAGCAGCCAAGTTGCTGACAGTTCCTCTAACTATGGCTACACCTTC
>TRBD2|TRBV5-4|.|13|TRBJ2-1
CASSFAGGPQQFF
TGTGCCAGCAGCTTTGCGGGGGGCCCTCAGCAGTTCTTC
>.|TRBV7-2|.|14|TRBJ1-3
CASSPLPAGNTIYF
TGTGCCAGCAGTCCCCTCCCAGCTGGAAACACCATATATTTT
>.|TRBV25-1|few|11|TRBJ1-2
CASSSGRGYTF
TGTGCCAGCAGTTCGGGAAGGGGCTACACCTTC
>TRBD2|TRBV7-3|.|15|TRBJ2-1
CASSATAGGYNEQFF
TGTGCCAGCAGCGCCACAGCGGGAGGCTACAATGAGCAGTTCTTC
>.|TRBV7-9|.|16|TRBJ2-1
CASSSRGGRSYNEQFF
TGTGCCAGCAGCTCCAGGGGGGGGCGCTCCTACAATGAGCAGTTCTTC
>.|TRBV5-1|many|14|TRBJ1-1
CASSFAGKNTEAFF
TGCGCCAGCAGCTTCGCAGGGAAGAACACTGAAGCTTTCTTT
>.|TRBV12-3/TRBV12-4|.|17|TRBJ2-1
CASSLGQRFMRYNEQFF
TGTGCCAGCAGTTTAGGCCAGAGGTTTATGAGATACAATGAGCAGTTCTTC
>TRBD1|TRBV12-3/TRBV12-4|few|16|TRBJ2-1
CASSPTDRGWVNEQFF
TGTGCCAGCAGTCCCACAGACAGGGGATGGGTCAATGAGCAGTTCTTC
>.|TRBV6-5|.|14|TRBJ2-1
CASSYTGTYNEQFF
TGTGCCAGCAGTTATACAGGGACCTACAATGAGCAGTTCTTC
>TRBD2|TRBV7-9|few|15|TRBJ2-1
CATNGGGGWLNEQFF
TGTGCCACCAACGGCGGCGGGGGGTGGCTCAATGAGCAGTTCTTC
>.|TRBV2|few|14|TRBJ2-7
CASRAGPGTYEQYF
TGTGCCAGCAGGGCGGGACCAGGGACCTACGAGCAGTACTTC
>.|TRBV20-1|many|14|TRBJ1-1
CSARGQGGYTEAFF
TGCAGTGCTAGGGGGCAGGGCGGGTACACTGAAGCTTTCTTT
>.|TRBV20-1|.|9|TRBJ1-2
CSARGSYTF
TGCAGTGCTAGGGGGAGCTACACCTTC
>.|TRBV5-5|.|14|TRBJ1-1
CASSSRQLNTEAFF
TGTGCCAGCAGCTCACGACAGTTGAACACTGAAGCTTTCTTT
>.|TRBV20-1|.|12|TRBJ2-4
CSARLRNNIQYF
TGCAGTGCTAGGCTCAGGAATAACATTCAGTACTTC
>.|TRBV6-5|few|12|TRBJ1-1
CASMFLGAEAFF
TGTGCCAGCATGTTTTTGGGGGCCGAAGCTTTCTTT
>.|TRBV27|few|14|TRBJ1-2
CASRPGLQGEGYTF
TGTGCCAGCAGGCCAGGCTTGCAGGGTGAGGGCTACACCTTC
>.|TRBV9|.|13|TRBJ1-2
CASSVVGAYGYTF
TGTGCCAGCAGCGTAGTGGGGGCCTATGGCTACACCTTC
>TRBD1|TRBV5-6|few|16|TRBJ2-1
CASSLGLTGGGNEQFF
TGTGCCAGCAGCTTGGGGCTGACAGGGGGAGGTAATGAGCAGTTCTTC
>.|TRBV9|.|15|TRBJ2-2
CASTPRTGGTGELFF
TGTGCCAGCACCCCTAGAACAGGTGGGACCGGGGAGCTGTTTTTT
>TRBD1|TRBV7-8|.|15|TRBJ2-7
CASSLALQGVHEQYF
TGTGCCAGCAGCTTAGCACTACAGGGGGTTCACGAGCAGTACTTC
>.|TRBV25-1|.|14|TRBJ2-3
CASSARPGTDTQYF
TGTGCCAGCAGTGCTCGACCAGGCACAGATACGCAGTATTTT
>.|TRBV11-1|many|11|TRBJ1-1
CASSLVTEAFF
TGTGCCAGCAGCTTAGTTACTGAAGCTTTCTTT
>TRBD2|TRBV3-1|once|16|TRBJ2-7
CASSQLGTSTRIGQYF
TGTGCCAGCAGCCAGTTAGGGACTAGCACCCGTATCGGGCAGTACTTC
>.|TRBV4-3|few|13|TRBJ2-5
CASSPEVGRTDYF
TGCGCCAGCAGCCCCGAAGTAGGAAGGACAGACTACTTC
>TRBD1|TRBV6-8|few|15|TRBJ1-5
CASPFEGAGNQPQHF
TGTGCCAGCCCCTTTGAGGGGGCGGGCAATCAGCCCCAGCATTTT
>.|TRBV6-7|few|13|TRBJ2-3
CASSYPQGNTQYF
TGTGCCAGCAGTTACCCACAGGGAAATACGCAGTATTTT
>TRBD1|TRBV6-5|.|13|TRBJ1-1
CASRPRGYTEAFF
TGTGCCAGCAGGCCCAGGGGGTACACTGAAGCTTTCTTT
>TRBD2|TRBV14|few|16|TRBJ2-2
CASSQFRTSGTGELFF
TGTGCCAGCAGCCAATTCAGGACTAGCGGCACCGGGGAGCTGTTTTTT
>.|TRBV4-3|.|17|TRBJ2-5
CASSQGGAGPAQETQYF
TGCGCCAGCAGCCAGGGGGGGGCGGGACCCGCGCAAGAGACCCAGTACTTC
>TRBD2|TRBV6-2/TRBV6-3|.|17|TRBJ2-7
CASSYQFSGSPTYEQYF
TGTGCCAGCAGTTACCAGTTTAGCGGGAGCCCGACCTACGAGCAGTACTTC
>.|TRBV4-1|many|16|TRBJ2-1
CASTQGGTGRYNEQFF
TGCGCCAGCACCCAAGGGGGGACGGGGCGGTACAATGAGCAGTTCTTC
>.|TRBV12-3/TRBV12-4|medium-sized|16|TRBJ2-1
CASSPPRASPNNEQFF
TGTGCCAGCAGTCCCCCCAGGGCTAGCCCTAACAATGAGCAGTTCTTC
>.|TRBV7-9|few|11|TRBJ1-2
CASSPLMGYTF
TGTGCCAGCAGCCCGTTGATGGGCTACACCTTC
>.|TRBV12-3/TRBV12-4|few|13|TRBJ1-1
CASSSGGRTEAFF
TGTGCCAGCAGTTCGGGGGGGAGGACTGAAGCTTTCTTT
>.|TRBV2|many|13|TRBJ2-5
CASNQLDQETQYF
TGTGCCAGCAATCAGCTAGACCAAGAGACCCAGTACTTC
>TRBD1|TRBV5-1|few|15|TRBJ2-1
CASSLQTGGYNEQFF
TGCGCCAGCAGCCTACAGACAGGGGGCTACAATGAGCAGTTCTTC
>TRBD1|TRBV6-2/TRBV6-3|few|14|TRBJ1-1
CASSYDRERTEAFF
TGTGCCAGCAGTTACGACAGGGAGCGCACTGAAGCTTTCTTT
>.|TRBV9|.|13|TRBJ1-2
CASTGGLNYGYTF
TGTGCCAGCACAGGAGGTCTTAACTATGGCTACACCTTC
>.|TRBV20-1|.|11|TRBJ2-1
CSARDSDEQFF
TGCAGTGCTAGAGATAGTGATGAGCAGTTCTTC
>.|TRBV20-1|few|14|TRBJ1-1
CSARSGSQNTEAFF
TGCAGTGCTAGGTCGGGGTCCCAGAACACTGAAGCTTTCTTT